The next 2 T cell receptor beta chains were all read from a single sample in a study of early T cells in non-severe SARS-CoV-2 infection. TCRdb itself ran the 5' RACE reads through MiXCR, one entry per CDR3 protein. The sample has around 76,000 distinct CDR3 sequences, roughly 14% seen once. The specimen was whole blood, collected at baseline. Receptor source: an adult who was a healthcare worker with PCR-confirmed SARS-CoV-2 infection or an uninfected control (not recorded which).

This clonotype showed up many times. The chain has TRBV10-3 and TRBJ2-2; 9 bases agree with TRBD1. CDR1 is ENHRY, CDR2 SYGVKD, per germline. V gave up 2 bases and J gave up 3 bases; unmatched junction bases: 1. This CDR3 spans 15 amino acids. Here the CDR3 DNA reads TGTGCCATCAGTGAGGGACAGGGGTACACCGGGGAGCTGTTTTTT. This codes for CAISEGQGYTGELFF.

The chain couples TRBV27 to TRBJ2-7; D uncertain. Germline values: CDR1 MNHEY, CDR2 SMNVEV (reference sequence). Between the trimmed V and J ends, which lost 2 bases and 0 bases, there was a span of 8 bases. The CDR3 extends over 14 amino acids. In DNA form, the CDR3 reads TGTGCCAGCAGTTTAACCCCCTCCTCCTACGAGCAGTACTTC. Its protein is CASSLTPSSYEQYF.